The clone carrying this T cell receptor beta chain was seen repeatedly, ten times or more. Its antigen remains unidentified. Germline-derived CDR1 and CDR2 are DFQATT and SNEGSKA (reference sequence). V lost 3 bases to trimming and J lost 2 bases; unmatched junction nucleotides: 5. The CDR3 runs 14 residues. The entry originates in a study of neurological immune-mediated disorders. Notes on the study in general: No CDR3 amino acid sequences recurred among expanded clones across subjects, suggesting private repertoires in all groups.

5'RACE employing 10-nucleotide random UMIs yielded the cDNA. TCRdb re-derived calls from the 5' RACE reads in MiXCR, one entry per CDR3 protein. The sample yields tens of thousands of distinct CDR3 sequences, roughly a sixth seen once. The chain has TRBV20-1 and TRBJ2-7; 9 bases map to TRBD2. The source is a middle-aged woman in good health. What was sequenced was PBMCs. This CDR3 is CSARGGGGAYEQYF. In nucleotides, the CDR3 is TGCAGTGCTAGGGGTGGCGGGGGGGCCTACGAGCAGTACTTC.